This record concerns one T cell receptor (beta chain) sequence. Its antigen is not known. This CDR3 is built from 15 residues. V dropped 5 bases and J dropped 9 bases, with 17 bases sitting between them. CDR1 is PRHDT, CDR2 FYEKMQ, per germline (reference sequence). This entry comes from a study of cytomegalovirus exposure and HLA in healthy donors. Study details: Of around 410 genotyped donors, roughly 80% grouped in the Caucasian-associated ancestry cluster.

The donors comprised healthy bone marrow donors. 13 Jbeta primers and 60 Vbeta primers were used for the PCR. TCRdb's table, derived via immunoSEQ multiplex PCR, lists solely in-frame clones and lacks some. The sample's table shows 50,000 or so clones. General study points: Among immune exposure information, only CMV serostatus was available.

J is TRBJ1-6 and V is TRBV13, with D tentatively TRBD1 (5 bases). The sequence came from a man between 35 and 55 years old in good health and CMV-seropositive. Sample: PBMCs. The CDR3 coding sequence is TGTGCCAGCAGCCCTCGACAGAGGTCGGGTTCACCCCTCCACTTT. Protein product: CASSPRQRSGSPLHF.